This TCR beta chain was documented in a study of cytomegalovirus exposure and HLA in healthy donors. A multiplex PCR was run with 60 Vbeta primers and 13 Jbeta primers. The table came from immunoSEQ multiplex PCR; TCRdb's copy has only in-frame clones and leaves some out. Among approximately 73,000 clones, 60% to 75% were seen once, and the ten largest hold around an eighth. Points on this clone: The sample carries other DNA sequences with the same CDR3.

Germline V CDR1 and CDR2: MDHEN, SYDVKM. CDR3 length: 16 residues. Trimming took 3 bases from V and 5 from J, leaving 16 bases between them. The sequencing input was PBMCs. This rearrangement joins TRBV28 to TRBJ1-4; D unclear. The TCR comes from a man between 65 and 80 years old in good health and CMV-seronegative. The CDR3 here is CASSLALTGNNEKLFF. The DNA of the CDR3 is TGTGCCAGCAGTTTGGCACTGACGGGGAACAATGAAAAACTGTTTTTT.